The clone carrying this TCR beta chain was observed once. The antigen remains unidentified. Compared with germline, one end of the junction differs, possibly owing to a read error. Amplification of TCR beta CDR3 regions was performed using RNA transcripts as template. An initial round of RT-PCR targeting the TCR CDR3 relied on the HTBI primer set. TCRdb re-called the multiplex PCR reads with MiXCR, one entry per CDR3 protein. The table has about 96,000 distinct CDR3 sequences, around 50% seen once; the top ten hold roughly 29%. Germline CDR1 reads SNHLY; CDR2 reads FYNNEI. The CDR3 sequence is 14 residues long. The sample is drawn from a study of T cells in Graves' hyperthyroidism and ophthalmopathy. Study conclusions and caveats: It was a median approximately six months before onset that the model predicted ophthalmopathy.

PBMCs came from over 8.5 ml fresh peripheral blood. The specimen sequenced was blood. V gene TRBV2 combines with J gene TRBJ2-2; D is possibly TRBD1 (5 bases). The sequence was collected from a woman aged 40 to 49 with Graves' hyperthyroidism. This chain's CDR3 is CASSEGTNIGELFF. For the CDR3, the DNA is TGTGCCAGCAGTGAAGGGACAAACATCGGGGAGCTGTTTTTT. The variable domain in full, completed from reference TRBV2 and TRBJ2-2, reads EPEVTQTPSHQVTQMGQEVILRCVPISNHLYFYWYRQILGQKVEFLVSFYNNEISEKSEIFDDQFSVERPDGSNFTLKIRSTKLEDSAMYFCASSEGTNIGELFFGEGSRLTVL.